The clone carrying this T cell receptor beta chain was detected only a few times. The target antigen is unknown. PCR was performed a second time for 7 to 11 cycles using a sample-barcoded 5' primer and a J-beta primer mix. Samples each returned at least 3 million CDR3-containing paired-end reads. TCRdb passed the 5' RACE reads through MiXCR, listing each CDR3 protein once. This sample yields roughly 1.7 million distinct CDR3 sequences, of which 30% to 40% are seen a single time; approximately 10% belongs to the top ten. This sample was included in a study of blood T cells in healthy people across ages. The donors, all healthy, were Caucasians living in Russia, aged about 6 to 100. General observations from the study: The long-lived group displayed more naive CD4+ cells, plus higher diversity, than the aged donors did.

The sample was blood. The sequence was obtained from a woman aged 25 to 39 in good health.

DNA for the CDR3: TGTGCCAGCAGCCAAGAAGGGGAGGGTACTAATGAAAAACTGTTTTTT. Encoded protein: CASSQEGEGTNEKLFF. This chain uses TRBV4-2 with TRBJ1-4, with a possible D match to TRBD1 (5 bases). The CDR3 spans 16 residues. Trimming took off 0 bases at V and 2 bases at J, with 10 bases between the two ends. Looked up from germline, CDR1 is LGHNA and CDR2 is YNFKEQ.